The rows below give T cell receptor beta chains drawn from one sample of a study of low-dose radiotherapy and immunotherapy resistance in tumors. TCRdb passed the reads through MiXCR, listing each CDR3 protein once. In the table there are under 95,000 distinct CDR3 sequences, 18% of which are singletons. This specimen consisted of PBMCs, obtained before treatment. The receptors stem from a male donor with prostate cancer. CDR3s include the opening cysteine and the closing phenylalanine or tryptophan. Each record gives: V gene, J gene, CDR3 protein.

v_gene: TRBV7-9
j_gene: TRBJ2-5
CDR3aa: CASSPRRQQETQYF

v_gene: TRBV13
j_gene: TRBJ2-2
CDR3aa: CASSLDRNTGELFF

v_gene: TRBV5-1
j_gene: TRBJ2-3
CDR3aa: CASSLEEVGTDTQYF

v_gene: TRBV5-1
j_gene: TRBJ2-2
CDR3aa: CASGLQHTGELFF

v_gene: TRBV30
j_gene: TRBJ2-1
CDR3aa: CAWSVTSGGYNEQFF

v_gene: TRBV13
j_gene: TRBJ2-1
CDR3aa: CASSLSAGGMDEQFF

v_gene: TRBV15
j_gene: TRBJ2-7
CDR3aa: CATSPERSYEQYF

v_gene: TRBV19
j_gene: TRBJ1-5
CDR3aa: CASSIWDSNRPQHF

v_gene: TRBV27
j_gene: TRBJ2-7
CDR3aa: CASSPASGSRITHF

v_gene: TRBV5-1
j_gene: TRBJ2-1
CDR3aa: CASNRDPRNAEQFF

v_gene: TRBV14
j_gene: TRBJ2-3
CDR3aa: CASSPTGKDTQYF

v_gene: TRBV3-1
j_gene: TRBJ1-2
CDR3aa: CASSRPGQSGYTF

v_gene: TRBV13
j_gene: TRBJ2-5
CDR3aa: CASSPTGFAETQYF

v_gene: TRBV29-1
j_gene: TRBJ2-5
CDR3aa: CSDQTDQETQYF

v_gene: TRBV10-1
j_gene: TRBJ2-5
CDR3aa: CASSEIAGGDQETQYF

v_gene: TRBV6-5
j_gene: TRBJ2-2
CDR3aa: CASSYSGGTGELFF

v_gene: TRBV11-2
j_gene: TRBJ2-5
CDR3aa: CASSLENPFGRVPETQYF

v_gene: TRBV19
j_gene: TRBJ2-2
CDR3aa: CASRRQGQGSTSGELFF

v_gene: TRBV7-3
j_gene: TRBJ1-1
CDR3aa: CASSLQGTGYTEAFF

v_gene: TRBV21-1
j_gene: TRBJ1-5
CDR3aa: CASSKSEAGGDDYSNQPQHF

v_gene: TRBV6-5
j_gene: TRBJ1-1
CDR3aa: CASTPGGGTEAFF

v_gene: TRBV5-5
j_gene: TRBJ2-1
CDR3aa: CASSILAGGPYNEQFF

v_gene: TRBV6-5
j_gene: TRBJ2-4
CDR3aa: CASSYSGQRGGPDIQYF

v_gene: TRBV30
j_gene: TRBJ1-5
CDR3aa: CAWSVQGVRNQPQHF

v_gene: TRBV3-1
j_gene: TRBJ1-6
CDR3aa: CATQSPHSPLHF

v_gene: TRBV7-8
j_gene: TRBJ2-5
CDR3aa: CASSPGYRETQYF